The 32 T cell receptor beta chains below all came from one sample that was sequenced in a study of blood T cell repertoires in COVID-19. Repertoires were generated with immunoSEQ multiplex PCR, while TCRdb's copy carries only in-frame clones and drops some. Of roughly 200,000 clones in the sample, 86% were seen once. Sequencing input: PBMCs or T cells enriched from blood (not recorded which). The receptors here all came from a woman aged 25-40 years who had recovered from COVID-19.

This chain uses TRBV9 with TRBJ2-1; 8 bases are a match to TRBD2. CDR3 length equals 15 residues. Germline loops: CDR1 SGDLS, CDR2 YYNGEE. With 0 bases clipped from V and 4 bases from J, the junction kept 3 bases outside the gene matches. CDR3 residues: CASSVGAGGYNEQFF. CDR3 sequence (DNA): TGTGCCAGCAGCGTAGGGGCGGGAGGATACAATGAGCAGTTCTTC.

J is TRBJ2-7 and V is TRBV28; D is possibly TRBD2 (5 bases). The CDR3 length is 14 residues. Between the trimmed V and J ends, which lost 3 bases and 2 bases, there was a span of 11 bases. Germline V gives CDR1 MDHEN, CDR2 SYDVKM. The CDR3 DNA sequence: TGTGCCAGCAGTTTCGGGCGGGCAACCTACGAGCAGTACTTC. It is translated as CASSFGRATYEQYF.

The V and J genes are TRBV9 and TRBJ1-2, with D maybe TRBD1 (5 bases). The V gene lost 2 bases and the J gene lost 7 bases, with 12 bases spanning the gap. The CDR3 has 13 amino acids. The germline gives CDR1 SGDLS, CDR2 YYNGEE. CDR3 sequence: CASSVSWGSGYTF. The CDR3 region has the DNA TGTGCCAGCAGCGTCTCTTGGGGCTCTGGCTACACCTTC.

The rearrangement links TRBV7-6 to TRBJ2-7, with 7 bases aligning to TRBD1. With V trimmed by 5 bases and J by 2 bases, 6 bases remained unmatched. The CDR3 runs 14 residues. From germline, CDR1 is SGHVS and CDR2 FNYEAQ. CDR3 region: CASSSRQGAYEQYF. The CDR3 DNA is TGTGCCAGCAGCAGTAGACAGGGCGCCTACGAGCAGTACTTC.

This clone occurred a few times. The chain employs TRBV10-3 and TRBJ1-1; 9 positions agree with TRBD1. The CDR3 consists of 16 residues. V shed 2 bases, J shed 0 bases, and the junction held 4 bases outside the gene matches. CDR1 and CDR2 from the germline V gene are ENHRY and SYGVKD. The chain's CDR3 is CAISETGGRMNTEAFF. CDR3 DNA sequence: TGTGCCATCAGTGAGACAGGGGGCCGCATGAACACTGAAGCTTTCTTT.

The gene calls are TRBV7-2 and TRBJ2-7; D is undetermined. The CDR3 loop spans 13 amino acids. The germline V gene has CDR1 SGHTA and CDR2 FQGNSA. V shed 4 bases and J shed 4 bases, with 11 bases lying between them. The CDR3 region has the DNA TGTGCCAGCAGCTCCTTGATTAGTTACGAGCAGTACTTC. Translation gives CASSSLISYEQYF.

The gene calls are TRBV29-1 and TRBJ2-1; no firm D call. V gave up 7 bases and J gave up 1 base, with 8 bases separating them. The CDR3 extends over 12 amino acids. Germline V gene sequence: CDR1 SQVTM, CDR2 ANQGSEA. CDR3 protein: CSGGVSYNEQFF. In DNA, the CDR3 is TGCAGCGGAGGAGTGTCCTACAATGAGCAGTTCTTC.

A few counts support this clone. The chain uses TRBV18 and TRBJ2-7, with 10 nucleotides matching TRBD2. In germline, CDR1 is KGHSH, CDR2 LQKENI. The CDR3 loop spans 20 amino acids. The V gene end was trimmed by 5 bases and the J gene end by 2 bases; junction bases not matched to a gene: 21. The CDR3 DNA reads TGTGCCAGCTCAATCCTACGGGGGGACCCTTCTAGCGGGGGACCCTACGAGCAGTACTTC. Encoded protein: CASSILRGDPSSGGPYEQYF.

This clone was observed a handful of times. An end of the junction does not agree with germline; a read error may underlie this. The rearrangement uses TRBV28 and TRBJ1-2; no firm D call. The CDR3 runs to 12 residues. CDR1 is MDHEN and CDR2 is SYDVKM in the germline V gene. The CDR3 nucleotides are TGTGCCTGCAGACTTGCTAACTATGGCTACACCTTC. Translating it yields CACRLANYGYTF.

This rearrangement joins TRBV2 to TRBJ2-7; TRBD1 matches at 8 bases. The CDR3 has 13 residues. Unmatched junction bases numbered 4, after V lost 7 bases and J lost 2 bases. Germline lookup yields CDR1 SNHLY and CDR2 FYNNEI. The CDR3 loop is CASNIRGPYEQYF. The DNA of the CDR3 is TGTGCCAGCAACATCAGGGGGCCCTACGAGCAGTACTTC.

The rearrangement uses TRBV28 and TRBJ2-3; 12 bases are shared with TRBD2. V shed 5 bases, J shed 6 bases, and the junction held 6 bases outside the gene matches. Germline CDR1 is MDHEN and CDR2 is SYDVKM. CDR3 length equals 15 residues. This CDR3 is CASSIRLAGVDTQYF. The CDR3 DNA follows: TGTGCCAGCAGTATACGACTAGCGGGAGTGGATACGCAGTATTTT.

This rearrangement joins TRBV7-9 to TRBJ2-1; 9 bases fit TRBD2. The CDR3 runs 15 residues. CDR1 and CDR2 (germline): SEHNR, FQNEAQ (reference sequence). Losses at the gene ends were 5 bases for V and 2 bases for J; bases not matched to a gene: 4. DNA for the CDR3: TGTGCCAGCAGCCCGACTAGCGGTACCTACAATGAGCAGTTCTTC. Translation: CASSPTSGTYNEQFF.

The chain recombines TRBV5-1 with TRBJ1-1; 7 positions match TRBD1. In germline, CDR1 is SGHRS, CDR2 YFSETQ. The CDR3 totals 13 residues. V gave up 2 bases and J gave up 6 bases; unmatched junction bases: 4. The CDR3 sequence: CASSLDREAEAFF. The CDR3 DNA reads as TGCGCCAGCAGCTTAGACAGGGAGGCTGAAGCTTTCTTT.

The V and J genes are TRBV11-2 and TRBJ2-3; perhaps TRBD1 as D (7 bases). The CDR3 has 19 residues. The V end was cut by 1 base, the J end by 5 bases, with 25 bases between. Germline V gives CDR1 SGHAT, CDR2 FQNNGV. The CDR3 DNA reads as TGTGCCAGCAGCTTAGTACCTTTTTTCCAGGGGGGTATTGGAGATACGCAGTATTTT. It is translated as CASSLVPFFQGGIGDTQYF.

This CDR3 is CASSHLPERELEDTQYF. The CDR3 region has the DNA TGTGCCAGCAGCCACCTCCCCGAGCGGGAGTTGGAAGATACGCAGTATTTT. The chain is built from TRBV13 and TRBJ2-3; 8 bases line up with TRBD2. This CDR3 is 17 amino acids long. Germline V gene lookup returns CDR1 PRHDT and CDR2 FYEKMQ (reference sequence). The J segment lost 5 bases and the V segment lost 5 bases, leaving 15 bases of the junction unmatched.

The chain carries TRBV21-1 and TRBJ1-5; TRBD1, as called in the table, went unchecked against the DNA. TRBV21-1 is assigned pseudogene status. The CDR3 spans 16 residues. In DNA form, the CDR3 reads TGTGCCAGCAGCGAGGAGGGGACAGGGGAAAATCAGCCCCAGCATTTT. Its protein is CASSEEGTGENQPQHF.

This clone was picked up one time. The chain links TRBV5-1 to TRBJ2-1; the D gene is possibly TRBD2 (6 bases). V lost 4 bases and J lost 4, with 15 bases in between. The CDR3 runs to 15 residues. CDR1 is SGHRS and CDR2 is YFSETQ in the germline V gene. The CDR3 DNA is TGCGCCAGCAGCCTCAATGGGGCGGGGTACAATGAGCAGTTCTTC. This encodes CASSLNGAGYNEQFF.

J is TRBJ1-5 and V is TRBV10-3; no reliable D call. CDR3 length: 15 amino acids. The V end lost 0 bases, the J end lost 0 bases, and 6 bases lay between the germline ends. From germline, CDR1 is ENHRY and CDR2 SYGVKD. The CDR3 coding sequence is TGTGCCATCAGTGAGTCGGAGTATAGCAATCAGCCCCAGCATTTT. Translating gives CAISESEYSNQPQHF.

There are a few counts of this clone. The rearrangement links TRBV2 to TRBJ2-1; 11 positions match TRBD1. Germline-derived CDR1 and CDR2 are SNHLY and FYNNEI. J was trimmed by 9 bases and V by 4 bases; bases with no gene match: 8. The CDR3 is 15 residues long. As DNA, the CDR3 is TGTGCCAGCAGTGCTCGGACAGGGGGCCAGAGTGAGCAGTTCTTC. Translation gives CASSARTGGQSEQFF.

This clone was found a few times. The chain links TRBV25-1 to TRBJ2-6; unclear D gene. This CDR3 has 17 residues. Looked up from germline, CDR1 is MGHDK and CDR2 is SYGVNS. The germline V and J ends were trimmed by 2 bases and 0 bases, with 11 bases remaining between them. CDR3 region: CASSEGHSPSGANVLTF. As DNA, the CDR3 is TGTGCCAGCAGTGAAGGGCACTCACCCTCTGGGGCCAACGTCCTGACTTTC.

This sequence joins TRBV28 and TRBJ1-1, with TRBD1 identical over 7 bases. V shed 5 bases and J 1 base; nucleotides not matched to a gene: 10. The CDR3 extends over 16 amino acids. Germline V lookup: CDR1 MDHEN, CDR2 SYDVKM. The CDR3: CASSPQIPGGNTEAFF. For the CDR3, the DNA is TGTGCCAGCAGTCCACAAATACCAGGGGGGAACACTGAAGCTTTCTTT.

This CDR3 is CASSYLLAGETQYF. The CDR3 nucleotides read TGTGCCAGCAGTTACCTGCTAGCTGGAGAGACCCAGTACTTC. The genes are TRBV6-6 and TRBJ2-5; D perhaps matches TRBD2 (5 bases). This CDR3 has 14 residues. V lost 2 bases to trimming and J lost 4 bases, with 11 bases between them. Per germline, CDR1 MNHNY and CDR2 SVGAGI (reference sequence).

The chain employs TRBV2 and TRBJ2-2; 8 nucleotides align to TRBD1. Per the germline V gene, CDR1 is SNHLY and CDR2 is FYNNEI. J lost 6 bases, V lost 8 bases, and 14 bases had no gene match. The CDR3 spans 16 residues. The CDR3 spells CASGPRQGMFPGELFF. The CDR3 DNA follows: TGTGCCAGCGGACCAAGACAGGGGATGTTTCCCGGGGAGCTGTTTTTT.

This clone was detected only a few times. This chain links TRBV18 with TRBJ2-7, with D possibly matching TRBD2 (5 bases). Germline loops: CDR1 KGHSH, CDR2 LQKENI. The CDR3 runs to 13 residues. Trimming took 2 bases from V and 2 from J, leaving 7 bases between them. The CDR3 region has the DNA TGTGCCAGCTCACCAGCCGGGGCCTACGAGCAGTACTTC. It specifies CASSPAGAYEQYF.

This chain links TRBV6-5 with TRBJ1-4; D remains ambiguous. The CDR3 covers 15 residues. CDR1 and CDR2 from the germline V gene are MNHEY and SVGAGI. The ends were cut back, 0 bases at V and 8 bases at J, with 13 bases in the middle. The CDR3 is CASSYSIYKIEKLFF. CDR3 in DNA: TGTGCCAGCAGTTACTCTATATACAAGATCGAAAAACTGTTTTTT.

This clone was detected only once. V is TRBV30 and J is TRBJ1-1; the D gene is possibly TRBD1 (5 bases). CDR1 and CDR2 from the germline V gene are GTSNPN and SVGIG (reference sequence). The ends were cut back, 3 bases at V and 11 bases at J, with 13 bases in the middle. This CDR3 has 11 amino acids. The CDR3 loop reads CAWSPGVQAFF. CDR3 in DNA: TGTGCCTGGAGCCCGGGGGTCCAGGCTTTCTTT.

The sample holds a few counts of this clone. The chain is built from TRBV14 and TRBJ1-5, with D possibly TRBD1 on 6 matching bases. The CDR3 consists of 16 residues. Germline V CDR1 and CDR2: SGHDN, FVKESK. V gave up 2 bases and J gave up 0 bases, with 11 bases separating them. This chain's CDR3 is CASSQSRTDSNQPQHF. The CDR3 DNA follows: TGTGCCAGCAGCCAAAGCCGGACAGATAGCAATCAGCCCCAGCATTTT. The whole variable domain, filled in from reference TRBV14 and TRBJ1-5, reads EAGVTQFPSHSVIEKGQTVTLRCDPISGHDNLYWYRRVMGKEIKFLLHFVKESKQDESGMPNNRFLAERTGGTYSTLKVQPAELEDSGVYFCASSQSRTDSNQPQHFGDGTRLSIL.

This chain joins TRBV20-1 and TRBJ2-1; 9 bases map to TRBD2. CDR1 is DFQATT, CDR2 SNEGSKA, per germline (reference sequence). This CDR3 contains 15 residues. The V gene end was trimmed by 3 bases and the J gene end by 4 bases; junction bases not matched to a gene: 7. The CDR3 here is CSASTWTSEYNEQFF. The CDR3 region has the DNA TGCAGTGCTAGTACTTGGACTAGCGAGTACAATGAGCAGTTCTTC.

This chain joins TRBV11-1 and TRBJ1-1; 8 positions match TRBD1. Per germline, CDR1 SGHAT and CDR2 FQDESV (reference sequence). V gave up 5 bases and J gave up 4 bases; unmatched junction bases: 6. The CDR3 has 14 residues. The CDR3 is CASSAGGSGTEAFF. The CDR3 nucleotides read TGTGCCAGCAGCGCAGGGGGCTCCGGCACTGAAGCTTTCTTT.

The chain combines TRBV19 with TRBJ1-5; TRBD1 aligns across 10 bases. The junction had 5 bases not matched to a gene; V was cut back by 6 bases and J by 3 bases. The CDR3 length is 15 residues. CDR1 is LNHDA, CDR2 SQIVND, per germline (reference sequence). The CDR3 DNA reads TGTGCCAGTAGGGGGACAGGGGCGACCAATCAGCCCCAGCATTTT. Protein: CASRGTGATNQPQHF.

The chain links TRBV28 to TRBJ1-3; D ambiguous. Germline CDR1 and CDR2: MDHEN and SYDVKM. V dropped 8 bases and J dropped 4 bases, with 15 bases sitting between them. The length of the CDR3 is 14 residues. The CDR3 DNA sequence: TGTGCCAGCTGGAAAGGAGGGCGCGGAAACACCATATATTTT. Translating gives CASWKGGRGNTIYF. Full variable domain (missing parts from reference TRBV28 and TRBJ1-3): DVKVTQSSRYLVKRTGEKVFLECVQDMDHENMFWYRQDPGLGLRLIYFSYDVKMKEKGDIPEGYSVSREKKERFSLILESASTNQTSMYLCASWKGGRGNTIYFGEGSWLTVV.

The gene calls are TRBV11-2 and TRBJ2-4, with 15 bases fitting TRBD2. Per the germline V gene, CDR1 is SGHAT and CDR2 is FQNNGV. Losses at the gene ends were 1 base for V and 9 bases for J; bases not matched to a gene: 10. The CDR3 length is 18 residues. Written as DNA, the CDR3 is TGTGCCAGCAGCTTAGCTTCAGGGACTAGCGGGAGGCGGGGCATTCAGTACTTC. Translated: CASSLASGTSGRRGIQYF.